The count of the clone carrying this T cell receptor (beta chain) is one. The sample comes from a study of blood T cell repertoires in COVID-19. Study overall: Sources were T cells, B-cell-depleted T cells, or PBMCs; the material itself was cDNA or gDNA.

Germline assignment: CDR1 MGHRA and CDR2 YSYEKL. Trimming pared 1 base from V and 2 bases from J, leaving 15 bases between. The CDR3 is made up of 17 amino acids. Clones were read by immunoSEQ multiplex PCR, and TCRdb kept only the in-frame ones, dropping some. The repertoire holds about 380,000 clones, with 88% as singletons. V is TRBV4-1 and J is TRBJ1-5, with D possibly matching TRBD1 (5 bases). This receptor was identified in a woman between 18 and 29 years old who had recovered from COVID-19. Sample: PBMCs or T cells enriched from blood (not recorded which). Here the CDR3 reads CASSQGRAFRGNQPQHF. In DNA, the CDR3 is TGCGCCAGCAGCCAAGGCAGGGCCTTTAGAGGCAATCAGCCCCAGCATTTT.